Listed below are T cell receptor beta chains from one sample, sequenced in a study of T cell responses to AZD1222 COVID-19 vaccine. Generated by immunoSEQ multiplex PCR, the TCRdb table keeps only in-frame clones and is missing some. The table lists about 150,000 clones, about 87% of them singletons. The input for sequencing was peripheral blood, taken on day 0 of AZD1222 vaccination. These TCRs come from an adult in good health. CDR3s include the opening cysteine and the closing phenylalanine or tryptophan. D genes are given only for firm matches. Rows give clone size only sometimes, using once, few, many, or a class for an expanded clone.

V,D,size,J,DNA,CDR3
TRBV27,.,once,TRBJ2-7,TGTGCCAGCAGTTTATCGACTCAACCCTCCTACGAGCAGTACTTC,CASSLSTQPSYEQYF
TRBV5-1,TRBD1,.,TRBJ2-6,TGCGCCAGCAGCTTAACAGGGGACTCTGGGGCCAACGTCCTGACTTTC,CASSLTGDSGANVLTF
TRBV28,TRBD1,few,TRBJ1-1,TGTGCCAGCAACACCGGGGCAGGGGGCGTCCCTGAAGCTTTCTTT,CASNTGAGGVPEAFF
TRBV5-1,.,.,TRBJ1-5,TGCGCCAGCAGCGCGGGGGGGAGCAATCAGCCCCAGCATTTT,CASSAGGSNQPQHF
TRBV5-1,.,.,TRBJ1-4,TGCGCCAGCAGCTTGGGGGTATTGGGGGCCGGAGAAAAACTGTTTTTT,CASSLGVLGAGEKLFF
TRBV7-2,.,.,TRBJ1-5,TGTGCCAGCAGCTTAGATAGGGTCGAGCCCCAGCATTTT,CASSLDRVEPQHF
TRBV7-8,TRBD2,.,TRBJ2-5,TGTGCCAGCAGCTTCCCCGGGACTAGCGGGGGCAAAGAGACCCAGTACTTC,CASSFPGTSGGKETQYF
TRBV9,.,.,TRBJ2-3,TGTGCCAGCAGCACCCAGCGGGCGAGCACAGATACGCAGTATTTT,CASSTQRASTDTQYF
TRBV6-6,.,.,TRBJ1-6,TGTGCCAGCAGTTACGGCAGCTATAATTCACCCCTCCACTTT,CASSYGSYNSPLHF
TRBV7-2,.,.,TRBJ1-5,TGTGCCAGCAGCTTATGGGTAGACCAGCCCCAGCATTTT,CASSLWVDQPQHF
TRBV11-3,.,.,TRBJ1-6,TGTGCCAGCAGCTTAGACGGAGTTTCACCCCTCCACTTT,CASSLDGVSPLHF
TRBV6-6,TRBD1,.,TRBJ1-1,TGTGCCACAATCGGGACAGCGGTCGGCAACACTGAAGCTTTCTTT,CATIGTAVGNTEAFF
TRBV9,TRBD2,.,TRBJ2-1,TGTGCCAGCAGCGCCGGGACTAACTACAATGAGCAGTTCTTC,CASSAGTNYNEQFF
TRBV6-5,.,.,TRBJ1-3,TGTGCCAGCAGTTACGGGGGGCACTCTGGAAACACCATATATTTT,CASSYGGHSGNTIYF
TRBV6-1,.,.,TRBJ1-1,TGTGCCAGCAGTGAAGGGGGGCTGAAAGCTGAAGCTTTCTTT,CASSEGGLKAEAFF
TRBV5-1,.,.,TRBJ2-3,TGCGCCAGCAGCTCCGGACAAAACACAGATACGCAGTATTTT,CASSSGQNTDTQYF
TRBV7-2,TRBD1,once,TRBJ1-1,TGTGCCAGCAGCCCGCAGGGGGCGCAGACTGAAGCTTTCTTT,CASSPQGAQTEAFF
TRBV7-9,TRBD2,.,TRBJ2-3,TGTGCCAGCAGCTTAGCTGTAGCGGGGAGCACAGATACGCAGTATTTT,CASSLAVAGSTDTQYF
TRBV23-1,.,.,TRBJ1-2,TGCGCCAGCCCCCCACGAGGGAGGAGACCCTATGGCTACACCTTC,CASPPRGRRPYGYTF
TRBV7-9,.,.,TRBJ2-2,TGTGCCAGCAGCCCGACCGGGGAGCTGTTTTTT,CASSPTGELFF
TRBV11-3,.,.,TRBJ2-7,TGTGCCAGCAGCTTACAGGCAGGGAACCACGAGCAGTACTTC,CASSLQAGNHEQYF
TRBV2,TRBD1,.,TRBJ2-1,TGTGCCAGCAAGAGCGGGACAGGGAACAATGAGCAGTTCTTC,CASKSGTGNNEQFF
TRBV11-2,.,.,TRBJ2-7,TGTGCCAGCAGCCCCGAATCCTACGAGCAGTACTTC,CASSPESYEQYF
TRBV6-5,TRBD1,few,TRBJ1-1,TGTGCCAGCATGACAGGGGGACTCGTAGCGACTGAAGCTTTCTTT,CASMTGGLVATEAFF
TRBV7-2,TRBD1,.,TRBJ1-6,TGTGCCAGCAGCTTAGACCAGGGGGTGGTAGTTAGGTCACCCCTCCACTTT,CASSLDQGVVVRSPLHF
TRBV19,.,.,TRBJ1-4,TGTGCCAGTAGTATGGGTTTGGGTAATGAAAAACTGTTTTTT,CASSMGLGNEKLFF